The 17 T cell receptor beta chains below all came from one sample that was sequenced in a study of human T cells and chemical hapten exposure. Using its own MiXCR run on the RACE reads, TCRdb lists one record per CDR3 protein. The sample lists more than 300,000 distinct CDR3 sequences, around 5.5% occurring once. Regarding time point: pre-sensitization, week 0. The treatment denotes: therapeutic diphenylcyclopropenone sensitization with weekly scalp DPC. This material consisted of whole blood, taken in connection with sensitization to the hapten diphenylcyclopropenone (DPC). Receptor source: a woman between 18 and 30 years old with alopecia areata. Some clones in this sample may be carry-over from other donors' samples.

V and J are TRBV7-2 and TRBJ2-3; D is perhaps TRBD1 or TRBD2 (5 bases each). This CDR3 has 18 residues. Germline CDR1 and CDR2: SGHTA and FQGNSA. V lost 2 bases and J 0 bases, leaving 18 bases between the germline ends. The CDR3 coding sequence is TGTGCCAGCAGCTTACAACGGGGCAACCCCCTCAGCACAGATACGCAGTATTTT. Translated: CASSLQRGNPLSTDTQYF.

This clonotype is medium-sized within its sample. V is TRBV2 and J is TRBJ1-1; 10 bases match TRBD1. The CDR3 length is 14 residues. CDR1 is SNHLY, CDR2 FYNNEI, per germline. Trimming removed 5 bases from V and 5 bases from J; junction bases left unmatched: 5. CDR3 protein: CASSLDRGRTEAFF. Here the CDR3 DNA reads TGTGCCAGCAGTTTAGACAGGGGGCGAACTGAAGCTTTCTTT.

A few counts support this clonotype. This chain connects TRBV6-5 to TRBJ2-2; no firm D call. The CDR3 loop spans 16 amino acids. Germline lookup yields CDR1 MNHEY and CDR2 SVGAGI. V gave up 0 bases and J gave up 6 bases, with 14 bases separating them. The CDR3 loop reads CASSYSNKDPSGELFF. For the CDR3, the DNA is TGTGCCAGCAGTTACTCGAATAAGGATCCCTCCGGGGAGCTGTTTTTT.

At least ten counts were recorded for this clonotype. The chain employs TRBV7-9 and TRBJ2-3; TRBD2 matches at 7 bases. Germline V gives CDR1 SEHNR, CDR2 FQNEAQ (reference sequence). There are 11 residues in the CDR3. J lost 4 bases, V lost 10 bases, and 2 bases had no gene match. The CDR3 coding sequence is TGTGCCACCCGGGGGGCAGATACGCAGTATTTT. This gives the protein CATRGADTQYF.

This clonotype was counted only a few times. The V call is TRBV7-9, the J call TRBJ2-1; tentative D call: TRBD2 (5 bases). Germline V CDR1 and CDR2: SEHNR, FQNEAQ (reference sequence). CDR3 length: 12 amino acids. V lost 2 bases, J lost 9 bases, and 8 bases lay in between. CDR3 in DNA: TGTGCCAGCAGCTTAAGAGGGTCTGAGCAGTTCTTC. Amino acids: CASSLRGSEQFF.

This clonotype was observed at least ten times. The rearrangement links TRBV6-5 to TRBJ2-3, with D maybe TRBD1 (6 bases). This CDR3 has 13 amino acids. Germline lookup yields CDR1 MNHEY and CDR2 SVGAGI. Deletions cut 6 bases from V and 4 bases from J, with 11 bases between. Here the CDR3 reads CASSYTGPDTQYF. Here the CDR3 DNA reads TGTGCCAGCAGCTATACAGGGCCAGATACGCAGTATTTT.

The chain has TRBV29-1 and TRBJ2-2, with 8 bases matching TRBD2. The germline V gene has CDR1 SQVTM and CDR2 ANQGSEA. The junction had 11 bases not matched to a gene; V was cut back by 4 bases and J by 7 bases. CDR3 size: 15 residues. The CDR3: CSVVVGGAQVGELFF. The DNA for the CDR3 is TGCAGCGTTGTTGTCGGGGGGGCTCAGGTCGGGGAGCTGTTTTTT.

The V and J genes are TRBV7-2 and TRBJ2-5; 8 bases fit TRBD1. Trimming cost V 0 bases and J 5 bases; bases outside gene matches: 8. The CDR3 runs 16 residues. The germline V gene has CDR1 SGHTA and CDR2 FQGNSA. CDR3 protein: CASSLALSGGGETQYF. The CDR3 DNA reads as TGTGCCAGCAGCTTAGCGCTATCAGGGGGCGGGGAGACCCAGTACTTC.

This clonotype was seen many times. The V gene is TRBV7-2, the J gene TRBJ1-2, with unresolved D. Germline V gene data show CDR1 as SGHTA and CDR2 as FQGNSA. This CDR3 is built from 15 residues. V was trimmed by 5 bases and J by 7 bases, leaving 20 bases between them. This chain's CDR3 is CASSPMEEAFGGYTF. Here the CDR3 DNA reads TGTGCCAGCAGCCCAATGGAGGAGGCGTTCGGTGGCTACACCTTC.

This clonotype appeared a few times. V and J are TRBV6-1 and TRBJ1-3; 7 nucleotides align to TRBD1. V dropped 6 bases and J dropped 5; count of bases not matched to a gene: 10. Germline V CDR1 and CDR2: MNHNS, SASEGT. This CDR3 comprises 15 residues. The CDR3 DNA follows: TGTGCCAGCAGCGCTATACAGGGGTTGAGAAACACCATATATTTT. Translating it yields CASSAIQGLRNTIYF.

V usage is TRBV9 and J usage is TRBJ2-7; 7 nucleotides align to TRBD1. This CDR3 region has 15 residues. Germline CDR1 SGDLS, CDR2 YYNGEE. V gave up 9 bases and J gave up 0 bases; unmatched junction bases: 12. CDR3 in amino acids: CANPGQKFSSYEQYF. CDR3 in DNA: TGTGCCAATCCGGGACAGAAGTTTAGCTCCTACGAGCAGTACTTC.

Of note for this clonotype: One end of the junction fails to match germline, which may point to a read error. The CDR3 nucleotides read TGTGACAGCCATGTCGAGGGGACAGGGACCTATGGCTACACCTTC. Protein sequence: CDSHVEGTGTYGYTF. The chain has TRBV28 and TRBJ1-2, with 9 nucleotides matching TRBD1. This CDR3 is 15 amino acids long. The germline V gene has CDR1 MDHEN and CDR2 SYDVKM.

V is TRBV27 and J is TRBJ2-2, with TRBD2 matching 8 bases. The trim removed 5 bases at V and 0 bases at J, leaving 2 bases unmatched. Germline V gene lookup returns CDR1 MNHEY and CDR2 SMNVEV (reference sequence). This CDR3 is 15 amino acids long. The CDR3 here is CASSLLAANTGELFF. The CDR3 nucleotides read TGTGCCAGCAGTCTACTAGCGGCGAACACCGGGGAGCTGTTTTTT.

This clonotype has a count of ten or more. The chain is built from TRBV6-4 and TRBJ2-2; D might be TRBD1 (6 bases). From germline, CDR1 is MRHNA and CDR2 SNTAGT. Trimming left V 11 bases short and J 4 bases short, with 17 bases between. The CDR3 has 14 amino acids. CDR3 sequence: CASSGTPGTGELFF. Written as DNA, the CDR3 is TGTGCCTCGTCCGGGACACCAGGCACCGGGGAGCTGTTTTTT.

At least ten counts were recorded for this clonotype. The chain uses TRBV29-1 and TRBJ1-4; D unresolved. The CDR3 is made up of 13 amino acids. V lost 5 bases, J lost 13 bases, and 20 bases lay in between. Germline CDR1 is SQVTM and CDR2 is ANQGSEA. For the CDR3, the DNA is TGCAGCGTTCAGCCACCCGGACTCGAGGGACTGTTTTTT. As protein: CSVQPPGLEGLFF.

This clonotype was detected only a few times. This sequence joins TRBV18 and TRBJ1-1; D is unresolved. V was cut by 5 bases and J by 1 base, with 8 bases left in between. This CDR3 is 13 amino acids long. From germline, CDR1 is KGHSH and CDR2 LQKENI. In nucleotides, the CDR3 is TGTGCCAGCTCAACCAATCCGAACACTGAAGCTTTCTTT. Residues: CASSTNPNTEAFF.

This clonotype was observed at least ten times. The chain joins TRBV6-5 to TRBJ2-3; TRBD2 is a possible D gene (5 bases). This CDR3 is built from 15 residues. V gave up 4 bases and J gave up 5 bases, with 16 bases separating them. Per germline, CDR1 MNHEY and CDR2 SVGAGI. CDR3 loop: CASSSRDYKGDTQYF. The CDR3 bases are TGTGCCAGCAGTTCACGGGATTACAAGGGAGATACGCAGTATTTT.